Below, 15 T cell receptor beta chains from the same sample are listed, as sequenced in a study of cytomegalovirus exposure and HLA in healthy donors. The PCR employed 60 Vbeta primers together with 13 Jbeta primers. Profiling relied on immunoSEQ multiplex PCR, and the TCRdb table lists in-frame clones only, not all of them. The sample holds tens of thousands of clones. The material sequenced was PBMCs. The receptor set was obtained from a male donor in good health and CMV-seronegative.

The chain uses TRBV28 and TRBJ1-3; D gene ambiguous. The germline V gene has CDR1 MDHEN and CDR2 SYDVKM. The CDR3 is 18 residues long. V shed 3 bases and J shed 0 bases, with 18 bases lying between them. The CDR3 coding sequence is TGTGCCAGCAGTTTCGGTAGTTTTGTGGGCAGCTCTGGAAACACCATATATTTT. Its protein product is CASSFGSFVGSSGNTIYF.

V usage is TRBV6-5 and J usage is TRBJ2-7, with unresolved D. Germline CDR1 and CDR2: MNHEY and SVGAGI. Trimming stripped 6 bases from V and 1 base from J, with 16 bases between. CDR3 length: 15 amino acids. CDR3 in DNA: TGTGCCAGCAGCCCCGAGGCGGTTCCTTCCTACGAGCAGTACTTC. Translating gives CASSPEAVPSYEQYF.

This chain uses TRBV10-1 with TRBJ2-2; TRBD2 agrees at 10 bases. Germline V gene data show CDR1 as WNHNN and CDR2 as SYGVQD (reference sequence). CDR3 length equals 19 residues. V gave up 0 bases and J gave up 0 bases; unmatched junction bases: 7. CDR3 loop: CASSESEREGAPNTGELFF. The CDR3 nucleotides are TGCGCCAGCAGTGAGTCAGAGCGGGAGGGCGCTCCGAACACCGGGGAGCTGTTTTTT.

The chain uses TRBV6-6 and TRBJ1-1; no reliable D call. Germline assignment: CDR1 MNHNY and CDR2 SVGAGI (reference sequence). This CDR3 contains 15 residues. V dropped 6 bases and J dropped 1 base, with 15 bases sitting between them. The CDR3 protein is CASSENLRKNTEAFF. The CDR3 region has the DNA TGTGCCAGCAGCGAAAACCTCAGGAAGAACACTGAAGCTTTCTTT.

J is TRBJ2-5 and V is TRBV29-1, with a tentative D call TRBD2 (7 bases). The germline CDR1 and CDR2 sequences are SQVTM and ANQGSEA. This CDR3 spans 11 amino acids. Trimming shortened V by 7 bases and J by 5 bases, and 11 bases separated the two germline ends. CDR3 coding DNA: TGCAGCGCCAGGGGAGGGGAGACCCAGTACTTC. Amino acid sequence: CSARGGETQYF.

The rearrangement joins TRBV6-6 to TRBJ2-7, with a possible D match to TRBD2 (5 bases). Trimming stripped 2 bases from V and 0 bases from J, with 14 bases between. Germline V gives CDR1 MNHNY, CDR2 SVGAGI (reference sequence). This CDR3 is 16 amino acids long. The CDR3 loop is CASSYKGGPTSYEQYF. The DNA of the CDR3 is TGTGCCAGCAGTTACAAAGGCGGGCCCACCTCCTACGAGCAGTACTTC.

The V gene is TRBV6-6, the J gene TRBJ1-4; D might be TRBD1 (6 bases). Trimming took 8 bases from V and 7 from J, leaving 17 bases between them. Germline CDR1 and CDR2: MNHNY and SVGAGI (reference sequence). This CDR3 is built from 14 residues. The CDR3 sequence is CASAPGVVAEKLFF. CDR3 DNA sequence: TGTGCCAGCGCACCAGGGGTTGTAGCTGAAAAACTGTTTTTT.

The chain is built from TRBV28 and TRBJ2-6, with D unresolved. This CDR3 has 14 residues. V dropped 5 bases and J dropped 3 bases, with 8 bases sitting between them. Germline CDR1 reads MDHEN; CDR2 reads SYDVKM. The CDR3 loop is CASSPPGGANVLTF. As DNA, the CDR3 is TGTGCCAGCAGTCCCCCGGGTGGGGCCAACGTCCTGACTTTC.

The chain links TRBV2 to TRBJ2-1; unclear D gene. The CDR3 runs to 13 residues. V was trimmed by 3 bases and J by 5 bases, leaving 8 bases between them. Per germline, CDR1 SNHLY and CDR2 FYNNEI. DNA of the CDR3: TGTGCCAGCAGTGAGCTAGGCCACAATGAGCAGTTCTTC. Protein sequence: CASSELGHNEQFF.

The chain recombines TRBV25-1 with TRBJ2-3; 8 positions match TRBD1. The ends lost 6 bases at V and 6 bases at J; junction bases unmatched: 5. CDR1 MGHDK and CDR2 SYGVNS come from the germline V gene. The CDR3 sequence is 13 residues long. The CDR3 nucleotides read TGTGCCAGCAGCCGCGGACAGGGCGATACGCAGTATTTT. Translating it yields CASSRGQGDTQYF. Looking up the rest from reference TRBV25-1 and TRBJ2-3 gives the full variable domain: EADIYQTPRYLVIGTGKKITLECSQTMGHDKMYWYQQDPGMELHLIHYSYGVNSTEKGDLSSESTVSRIRTEHFPLTLESARPSHTSQYLCASSRGQGDTQYFGPGTRLTVL.

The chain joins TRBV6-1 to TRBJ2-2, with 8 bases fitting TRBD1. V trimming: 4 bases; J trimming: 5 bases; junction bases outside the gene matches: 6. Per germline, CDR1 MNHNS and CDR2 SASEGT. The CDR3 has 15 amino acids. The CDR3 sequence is CASSGRQGATGELFF. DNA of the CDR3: TGTGCCAGCAGTGGGAGGCAGGGGGCAACCGGGGAGCTGTTTTTT.

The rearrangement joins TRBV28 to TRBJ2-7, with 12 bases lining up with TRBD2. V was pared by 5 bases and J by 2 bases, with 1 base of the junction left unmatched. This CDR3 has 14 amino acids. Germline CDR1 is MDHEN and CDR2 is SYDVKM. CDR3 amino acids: CASSLAGGAYEQYF. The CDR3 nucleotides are TGTGCCAGCAGTCTAGCGGGAGGGGCCTACGAGCAGTACTTC.

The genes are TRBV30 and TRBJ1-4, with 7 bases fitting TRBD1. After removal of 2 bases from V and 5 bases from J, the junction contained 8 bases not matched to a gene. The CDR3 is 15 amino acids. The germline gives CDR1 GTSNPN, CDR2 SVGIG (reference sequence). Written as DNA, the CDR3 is TGTGCCTGGAGTAGTGGGGGACAGAAGAATGAAAAACTGTTTTTT. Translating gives CAWSSGGQKNEKLFF.

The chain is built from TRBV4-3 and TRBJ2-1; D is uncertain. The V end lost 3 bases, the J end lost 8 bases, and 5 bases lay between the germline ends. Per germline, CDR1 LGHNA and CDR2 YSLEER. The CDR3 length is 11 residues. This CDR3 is CASSQGDEQFF. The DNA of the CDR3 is TGCGCCAGCAGCCAGGGCGATGAGCAGTTCTTC.

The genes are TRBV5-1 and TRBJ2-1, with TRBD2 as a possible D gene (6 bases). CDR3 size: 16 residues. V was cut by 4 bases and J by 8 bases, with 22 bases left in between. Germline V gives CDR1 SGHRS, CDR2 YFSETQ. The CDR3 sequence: CASSPLGGGPWDEQFF. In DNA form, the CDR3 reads TGCGCCAGCAGCCCCCTCGGGGGAGGCCCATGGGATGAGCAGTTCTTC.